The 9 T cell receptor beta chains presented below share a single source sample, sequenced in a study of T cell responses to AZD1222 COVID-19 vaccine. Profiling relied on immunoSEQ multiplex PCR, and the TCRdb table lists in-frame clones only, not all of them. This table has around 35,000 clones, 86% appearing once. The input for sequencing was peripheral blood, taken 28 days after the second AZD1222 dose. These receptors all come from an adult who received the AZD1222 COVID-19 vaccine.

CDR3 residues: CASSLSGRAENTIYF. CDR3 in DNA: TGCGCCAGCAGCTTGTCGGGTAGGGCCGAGAACACCATATATTTT. The gene calls are TRBV5-1 and TRBJ1-3, with D uncertain. Germline V CDR1 and CDR2: SGHRS, YFSETQ. This CDR3 has 15 residues. V was shortened by 1 base and J by 7 bases, with 15 bases between the two germline ends.

The V and J genes are TRBV6-5 and TRBJ2-7, with D possibly matching TRBD1 (5 bases). Germline CDR1 and CDR2: MNHEY and SVGAGI. Trimming stripped 8 bases from V and 0 bases from J, with 14 bases between. The CDR3 has 14 amino acids. CDR3 nucleotide sequence: TGTGCCAGCCAGGGAAGACTGAGCTCCTACGAGCAGTACTTC. Translating gives CASQGRLSSYEQYF.

This clone was seen just once. This chain uses TRBV5-8 with TRBJ1-6; D remains unclear. V was cut by 4 bases and J by 10 bases, with 9 bases left in between. The CDR3 is 12 residues long. Germline CDR1 is SGHTS and CDR2 is YDEGEE. The CDR3 nucleotides read TGTGCCAGCAGCGGGTCGTTGTCACCCCTCCACTTT. Translation: CASSGSLSPLHF.

The rearrangement uses TRBV6-4 and TRBJ2-1, with 7 bases identical to TRBD2. CDR3 length: 15 residues. Trimming at V came to 4 bases and at J to 4 bases, leaving 7 bases not matched to a gene. Germline CDR1 is MRHNA and CDR2 is SNTAGT. CDR3 nucleotides: TGTGCCAGCAGTGGAGGAAGCGGGGAATACAATGAGCAGTTCTTC. Translating it yields CASSGGSGEYNEQFF.

V gene TRBV4-1 combines with J gene TRBJ2-1; the match to TRBD1 covers 10 bases. The J segment lost 7 bases and the V segment lost 4 bases, leaving 7 bases of the junction unmatched. From germline, CDR1 is MGHRA and CDR2 YSYEKL. This CDR3 spans 15 amino acids. CDR3 protein: CASSPGQGDVNEQFF. In DNA form, the CDR3 reads TGCGCCAGCAGCCCAGGACAGGGGGATGTGAATGAGCAGTTCTTC.

This clone is judged medium-sized. V and J are TRBV4-1 and TRBJ1-4; 7 nucleotides agree with TRBD1. This CDR3 is built from 16 residues. Trimming at V came to 1 base and at J to 8 bases, leaving 10 bases not matched to a gene. Germline loops: CDR1 MGHRA, CDR2 YSYEKL. As DNA, the CDR3 is TGCGCCAGCAGCCAAGGTTACAGGGGTGGGGAGGAAAAACTGTTTTTT. Its protein product is CASSQGYRGGEEKLFF.

This clone was seen more than once but under ten times. V is TRBV10-3 and J is TRBJ1-1; D unclear. The CDR3 runs 14 residues. Trimming cost V 3 bases and J 4 bases, with 12 bases left between them. CDR1 and CDR2 from the germline V gene are ENHRY and SYGVKD. In DNA form, the CDR3 reads TGTGCCATCAGTGAAAGGCCGCGAACCACTGAAGCTTTCTTT. Its protein is CAISERPRTTEAFF.

The DNA for the CDR3 is TGTGCCAGCAGCAAAATCCCTCAACCGGGACAGGGTGCCAATGAGCAGTTCTTC. This encodes CASSKIPQPGQGANEQFF. The rearrangement uses TRBV7-3 and TRBJ2-1; the match to TRBD1 covers 9 bases. V lost 5 bases and J lost 6; bases outside the gene matches: 17. Germline CDR1 reads SGHTA; CDR2 reads FQGTGA. The CDR3 covers 18 residues.

This clone turned up a few times. The chain combines TRBV19 with TRBJ2-3; no reliable D call. CDR1 LNHDA and CDR2 SQIVND come from the germline V gene (reference sequence). The V and J ends lost 3 bases and 2 bases respectively, with 6 bases between them. The CDR3 covers 13 residues. CDR3 sequence: CASSMGFTDTQYF. The DNA of the CDR3 is TGTGCCAGTAGTATGGGCTTCACAGATACGCAGTATTTT.